This T cell receptor beta chain emerged from a study of blood T cell repertoires in COVID-19. On the study more broadly: The United States, Italy and Spain supplied acute and convalescent COVID-19 samples.

Using immunoSEQ multiplex PCR, the repertoire was profiled, and TCRdb retains in-frame clones only, with some absent. The sample yields 450,000 or so clones, about nine tenths seen once. Those enrolled in Seattle joined during active infection and were followed longitudinally afterward. The source is a woman in her forties with COVID-19, enrolled during active disease. Sequenced input: peripheral blood.

CDR3 bases: TGTGCCTGGACAGGGACAGGCTATGGCTACACCTTC. This sequence encodes CAWTGTGYGYTF. The rearrangement joins TRBV30 to TRBJ1-2, with 8 bases lining up with TRBD1. Trimming cost V 4 bases and J 4 bases; bases outside gene matches: 2. Germline V gene data show CDR1 as GTSNPN and CDR2 as SVGIG (reference sequence). The CDR3 has 12 residues. Variable domain in full (rest from reference TRBV30 and TRBJ1-2): SQTIHQWPATLVQPVGSPLSLECTVEGTSNPNLYWYRQAAGRGLQLLFYSVGIGQISSEVPQNLSASRPQDRQFILSSKKLLLSDSGFYLCAWTGTGYGYTFGSGTRLTVV.